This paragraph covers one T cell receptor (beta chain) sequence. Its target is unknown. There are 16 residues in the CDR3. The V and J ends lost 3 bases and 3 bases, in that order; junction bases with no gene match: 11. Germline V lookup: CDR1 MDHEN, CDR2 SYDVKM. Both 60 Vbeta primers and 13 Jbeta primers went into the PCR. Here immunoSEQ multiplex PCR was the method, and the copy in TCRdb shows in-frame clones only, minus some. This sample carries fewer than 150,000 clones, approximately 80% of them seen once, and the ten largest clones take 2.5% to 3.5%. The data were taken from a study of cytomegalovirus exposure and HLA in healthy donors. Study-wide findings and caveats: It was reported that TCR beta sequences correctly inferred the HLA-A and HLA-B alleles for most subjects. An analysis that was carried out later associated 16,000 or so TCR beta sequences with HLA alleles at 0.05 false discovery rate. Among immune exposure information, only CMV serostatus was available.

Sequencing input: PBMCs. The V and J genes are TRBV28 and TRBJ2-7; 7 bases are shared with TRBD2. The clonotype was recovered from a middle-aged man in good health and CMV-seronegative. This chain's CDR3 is CASSFPQAGELYEQYF. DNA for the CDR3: TGTGCCAGCAGTTTCCCACAGGCGGGGGAGCTCTACGAGCAGTACTTC.